This T cell receptor (beta chain) originates from a study of cytomegalovirus exposure and HLA in healthy donors. In the PCR, 60 Vbeta and 13 Jbeta primers were used. Some clones are missing from TCRdb's copy, which holds only in-frame ones; the method was immunoSEQ multiplex PCR. The sample has approximately 100,000 clones, about four fifths seen once. Donors had nominal health at sampling but likely had unrecorded immune exposures. Germline-derived CDR1 and CDR2 are SGHNT and YYREEE (reference sequence). CDR3 length equals 13 residues. The J segment lost 5 bases and the V segment lost 0 bases, leaving 2 bases of the junction unmatched.

This sequence joins TRBV5-4 and TRBJ2-7; TRBD1 agrees at 7 bases. The sequenced material came from PBMCs. The receptor comes from a female donor in good health and CMV-seropositive. The CDR3 sequence: CASSLDRGHEQYF. In DNA, the CDR3 is TGTGCCAGCAGCTTGGACAGGGGCCACGAGCAGTACTTC.